This T cell receptor (beta chain) was captured by sequencing in a study of T cell responses to AZD1222 COVID-19 vaccine. Trimming cost V 3 bases and J 3 bases, with 8 bases left between them. Germline values: CDR1 SGHVS, CDR2 FQNEAQ. The CDR3 runs 14 residues. The repertoire was sequenced with immunoSEQ multiplex PCR; TCRdb's copy has only in-frame clones and lacks some. Here the sample spans approximately 110,000 clones, 85% to 90% being singletons. This specimen was peripheral blood, taken on day 0 of AZD1222 vaccination. V usage is TRBV7-8 and J usage is TRBJ1-4; no reliable D call. The sequence was obtained from an adult in good health. The CDR3 loop is CASSFSGANEKLFF. The CDR3 DNA reads as TGTGCCAGCAGCTTCTCTGGGGCTAATGAAAAACTGTTTTTT. Looking up the rest from reference TRBV7-8 and TRBJ1-4 gives the full variable domain: GAGVSQSPRYKVAKRGQDVALRCDPISGHVSLFWYQQALGQGPEFLTYFQNEAQLDKSGLPSDRFFAERPEGSVSTLKIQRTQQEDSAVYLCASSFSGANEKLFFGSGTQLSVL.